A single sample gave rise to the 14 T cell receptor beta chains below, sequenced in a study of beta chain features in type 1 diabetes. As every portion of the isolated RNA was reverse transcribed, the sequencing read expressed TCRB transcripts. TCRdb's table, derived via immunoSEQ multiplex PCR, lists solely in-frame clones and lacks some. The profile shows 250,000 to 300,000 clones, 14% of them singletons. The antigens of these receptors remain unknown. Study findings and constraints: When Type 1 diabetes patients were examined, their TCRB CDR3s proved moderately but significantly shorter in all four CD4+ subsets.

Sequencing used naive CD4+ T cells from blood. All receptors come from a man aged 25-45 years with type 1 diabetes.

This clone was observed a few times. The chain links TRBV13 to TRBJ2-2, with 10 nucleotides matching TRBD2. The germline CDR1 and CDR2 sequences are PRHDT and FYEKMQ (reference sequence). The V gene end was trimmed by 5 bases and the J gene end by 6 bases; junction bases not matched to a gene: 9. The CDR3 consists of 16 residues. In DNA form, the CDR3 reads TGTGCCAGCAGCCCAAGACTAGCGGGCCCTTCCGGGGAGCTGTTTTTT. Protein sequence: CASSPRLAGPSGELFF. The whole variable domain, filled in from reference TRBV13 and TRBJ2-2, reads AAGVIQSPRHLIKEKRETATLKCYPIPRHDTVYWYQQGPGQDPQFLISFYEKMQSDKGSIPDRFSAQQFSDYHSELNMSSLELGDSALYFCASSPRLAGPSGELFFGEGSRLTVL.

The chain has TRBV15 and TRBJ2-7; 7 nucleotides line up with TRBD1. Germline V gene lookup returns CDR1 LNHNV and CDR2 YYDKDF (reference sequence). J lost 2 bases, V lost 0 bases, and 4 bases had no gene match. This CDR3 is 15 amino acids long. CDR3: CATSRDRQGTYEQYF. In DNA, the CDR3 is TGTGCCACCAGCAGAGATCGACAGGGTACCTACGAGCAGTACTTC.

V usage is TRBV4-3 and J usage is TRBJ2-7, with 8 bases identical to TRBD2. Trimming removed 0 bases from V and 7 bases from J; junction bases left unmatched: 2. The CDR3 is made up of 13 amino acids. Germline assignment: CDR1 LGHNA and CDR2 YSLEER. The CDR3 DNA reads TGCGCCAGCAGCCAAGAAATAGCGGGAGAGCAGTACTTC. Amino acid sequence: CASSQEIAGEQYF.

Here the CDR3 reads CASRDRLAGAYEQYF. DNA of the CDR3: TGTGCCTCGAGGGACCGACTAGCGGGAGCCTACGAGCAGTACTTC. The chain is built from TRBV27 and TRBJ2-7; 12 bases map to TRBD2. V shed 11 bases and J 2 bases; nucleotides not matched to a gene: 10. The germline V gene has CDR1 MNHEY and CDR2 SMNVEV (reference sequence). The CDR3 contains 15 residues.

The sample holds a few counts of this clone. The V call is TRBV30, the J call TRBJ2-2; 7 nucleotides match TRBD1. J lost 0 bases, V lost 1 base, and 2 bases had no gene match. The CDR3 sequence is 15 residues long. Germline V lookup: CDR1 GTSNPN, CDR2 SVGIG (reference sequence). CDR3 residues: CAWSAGTANTGELFF. CDR3 DNA: TGTGCCTGGAGTGCCGGGACAGCGAACACCGGGGAGCTGTTTTTT.

The chain links TRBV9 to TRBJ2-3; 12 bases align to TRBD2. Germline V gene data show CDR1 as SGDLS and CDR2 as YYNGEE. J lost 6 bases, V lost 3 bases, and 5 bases had no gene match. The length of the CDR3 is 15 residues. CDR3 protein: CASSGTSGIGDTQYF. In DNA, the CDR3 is TGTGCCAGCAGCGGGACTAGCGGGATAGGGGATACGCAGTATTTT.

This clone appeared a few times. The chain has TRBV18 and TRBJ1-1, with D unclear. V lost 5 bases and J lost 2, with 12 bases in between. The germline gives CDR1 KGHSH, CDR2 LQKENI. The CDR3 extends over 14 amino acids. CDR3 coding DNA: TGTGCCAGCTCAGTAACGACAAGCAACACTGAAGCTTTCTTT. This gives the protein CASSVTTSNTEAFF.

The chain joins TRBV7-9 to TRBJ2-6; a weak D match, TRBD1 (6 bases). The V gene lost 5 bases and the J gene lost 0 bases, with 17 bases spanning the gap. The CDR3 sequence is 18 residues long. Germline V CDR1 and CDR2: SEHNR, FQNEAQ (reference sequence). Here the CDR3 DNA reads TGTGCCAGCAGCCCAAGGACAGTCGGCACCTCTGGGGCCAACGTCCTGACTTTC. Protein product: CASSPRTVGTSGANVLTF.

This clone has a handful of counts. V usage is TRBV4-3 and J usage is TRBJ1-1; D ambiguous. The CDR3 runs 13 residues. The germline V and J ends were trimmed by 1 base and 6 bases, with 9 bases remaining between them. Germline CDR1 is LGHNA and CDR2 is YSLEER. CDR3 region: CASSQVYRAEAFF. The DNA of the CDR3 is TGCGCCAGCAGCCAAGTCTATCGAGCTGAAGCTTTCTTT.

The V call is TRBV14, the J call TRBJ2-5; D is perhaps TRBD1 (5 bases). CDR1 and CDR2 (germline): SGHDN, FVKESK. The CDR3 totals 13 residues. Trimming removed 0 bases at V and 11 bases at J, with 13 bases between. This chain's CDR3 is CASSQDWGQRQYF. The CDR3 DNA follows: TGTGCCAGCAGCCAAGATTGGGGCCAGAGGCAGTACTTC.

The V gene is TRBV2, the J gene TRBJ2-5, with D possibly TRBD2 on 5 matching bases. V was clipped by 7 bases and J by 1 base, with 10 bases between them. CDR1 is SNHLY, CDR2 FYNNEI, per germline. The length of the CDR3 is 13 residues. Here the CDR3 DNA reads TGTGCCAGCATCCGGGATATCCAAGAGACCCAGTACTTC. Translating gives CASIRDIQETQYF.

The sample holds a few counts of this clone. V gene TRBV5-1 combines with J gene TRBJ2-5; 12 bases line up with TRBD2. This CDR3 comprises 16 residues. J was trimmed by 0 bases and V by 6 bases; bases with no gene match: 6. CDR1 SGHRS and CDR2 YFSETQ come from the germline V gene. The CDR3 DNA reads TGCGCCAGCATCCCGGGACTAGCGGGCTACCAAGAGACCCAGTACTTC. This codes for CASIPGLAGYQETQYF.

A few counts support this clone. The chain employs TRBV9 and TRBJ2-2, with 11 bases aligning to TRBD1. Germline CDR1 is SGDLS and CDR2 is YYNGEE. The CDR3 is made up of 16 amino acids. V dropped 4 bases and J dropped 5; count of bases not matched to a gene: 7. The CDR3: CASSPGQGAETGELFF. In nucleotides, the CDR3 is TGTGCCAGCAGCCCAGGACAGGGGGCGGAAACCGGGGAGCTGTTTTTT.

This clone was counted between two and nine times. V usage is TRBV7-3 and J usage is TRBJ1-2; 11 positions agree with TRBD1. The CDR3 is 13 amino acids. The germline V gene has CDR1 SGHTA and CDR2 FQGTGA. The trim removed 5 bases at V and 8 bases at J, leaving 4 bases unmatched. The CDR3 spells CASSPDRGQGYTF. The CDR3 region has the DNA TGTGCCAGCAGCCCGGACAGGGGGCAAGGCTACACCTTC.